Listed below are T cell receptor beta chains from one sample, sequenced in a study of T-cell reconstitution after alpha-beta-depleted transplantation in children. TCRdb reprocessed the PCR reads via MiXCR and lists one record per CDR3 protein. The sample has 190,000 or so distinct CDR3 sequences, 5% to 6.5% seen once. Sequenced here: PBMCs, sampled before TCRalphabeta/CD19-depleted stem cell transplant. These receptors all stem from a girl under two years old with combined immunodeficiency, due to receive a stem cell transplant. CDR3s include the opening cysteine and the closing phenylalanine or tryptophan. A D gene is named only where the DNA matches it firmly. Size tells how often a clone was seen (once, few, many) or the class of an expanded clone, and some rows leave it out.

TRBD1	TRBV13	many	TRBJ2-1	CASSSAGTVRNEQFF	TGTGCCAGCAGCTCGGCCGGGACAGTACGCAATGAGCAGTTCTTC
TRBD2	TRBV7-8	many	TRBJ2-1	CASSLSGLATEQFF	TGTGCCAGCAGCTTATCGGGACTAGCAACTGAGCAGTTCTTC
NA	TRBV5-5	NA	TRBJ2-7	CASSDLDGATLEQYF	TGTGCCAGCAGCGATTTGGACGGAGCTACTCTCGAGCAGTACTTC
TRBD2	TRBV7-9	many	TRBJ2-2	CASSTKTSLAGGWTGELFF	TGTGCCAGCAGCACAAAGACGTCTCTAGCGGGAGGCTGGACCGGGGAGCTGTTTTTT
NA	TRBV28	many	TRBJ2-1	CASSFRLSGSYNEQFF	TGTGCCAGCAGTTTTCGCCTCTCGGGCTCCTACAATGAGCAGTTCTTC
TRBD1	TRBV25-1	many	TRBJ2-7	CASSGLGQGAYEQYF	TGTGCCAGCAGTGGTCTGGGGCAGGGGGCCTACGAGCAGTACTTC
NA	TRBV7-9	many	TRBJ2-7	CASSLSVEQYF	TGTGCCAGCAGCTTATCAGTCGAGCAGTACTTC
NA	TRBV7-2	many	TRBJ2-5	CASSFGRYKETQYF	TGTGCCAGCAGCTTTGGCCGCTACAAAGAGACCCAGTACTTC
NA	TRBV20-1	few	TRBJ2-1	CSARVDSGYNEQFF	TGCAGTGCTAGAGTGGACAGCGGGTACAATGAGCAGTTCTTC
NA	TRBV24-1	many	TRBJ2-3	CATATVQVTDTQYF	TGTGCCACCGCAACCGTACAGGTAACAGATACGCAGTATTTT
TRBD2	TRBV20-1	few	TRBJ2-1	CSAPPGLAGGPSYNEQFF	TGCAGTGCCCCACCCGGACTAGCGGGAGGACCCTCCTACAATGAGCAGTTCTTC
NA	TRBV20-1	many	TRBJ2-1	CSAREGLEQFF	TGCAGTGCTAGAGAAGGACTGGAGCAGTTCTTC
TRBD1	TRBV12-3/TRBV12-4	many	TRBJ2-7	CASSSGQSYEQYF	TGTGCCAGCAGTTCGGGACAGTCCTACGAGCAGTACTTC
TRBD2	TRBV5-5	many	TRBJ2-4	CASSPGTSGELAKNIQYF	TGTGCCAGCAGCCCGGGGACTAGCGGGGAACTAGCCAAAAACATTCAGTACTTC
TRBD1	TRBV13	many	TRBJ2-7	CASSFTGGPYEQYF	TGTGCCAGCAGCTTCACAGGGGGCCCTTACGAGCAGTACTTC
NA	TRBV5-4	many	TRBJ2-5	CASSLEGWGETQYF	TGTGCCAGCAGCTTGGAGGGATGGGGAGAGACCCAGTACTTC
NA	TRBV12-3/TRBV12-4	many	TRBJ2-7	CASSFAVSYEQYF	TGTGCCAGCAGTTTTGCGGTCTCCTACGAGCAGTACTTC
TRBD2	TRBV28	few	TRBJ2-3	CASSLLAESTDTQYF	TGTGCCAGCAGCCTGCTAGCGGAAAGCACAGATACGCAGTATTTT
TRBD2	TRBV7-2	many	TRBJ2-3	CASSPQRTSRDTQYF	TGTGCCAGCAGCCCCCAACGGACTAGTCGAGATACGCAGTATTTT
NA	TRBV4-1	many	TRBJ2-5	CASSSEGWETQYF	TGCGCCAGCAGCTCAGAGGGCTGGGAGACCCAGTACTTC
TRBD2	TRBV7-3	many	TRBJ2-1	CASSFGLAGVNEQFF	TGTGCCAGCAGCTTCGGACTAGCGGGAGTCAATGAGCAGTTCTTC
TRBD1	TRBV12-3/TRBV12-4	many	TRBJ2-1	CASSLARTGGLSEQFF	TGTGCCAGCAGTTTAGCGAGGACAGGGGGGCTGAGTGAGCAGTTCTTC
NA	TRBV4-2	many	TRBJ2-1	CASSPDWEPLDSYNEQFF	TGTGCCAGCAGCCCGGACTGGGAACCTCTTGATTCCTACAATGAGCAGTTCTTC
NA	TRBV20-1	many	TRBJ2-7	CSARDPAGASYEQYF	TGCAGTGCTAGAGATCCCGCAGGGGCTTCCTACGAGCAGTACTTC
NA	TRBV5-1	few	TRBJ2-7	CASQTVPSSYEQYF	TGCGCCAGCCAGACTGTCCCCAGCTCCTACGAGCAGTACTTC
NA	TRBV4-2	many	TRBJ1-1	CASSQDSVVAFF	TGTGCCAGCAGCCAAGATTCCGTCGTGGCTTTCTTT
TRBD2	TRBV11-2	NA	TRBJ2-5	CASSTQGIRLAGGETQYF	TGTGCCAGCAGCACCCAGGGGATTCGACTAGCGGGGGGAGAGACCCAGTACTTC
TRBD1	TRBV12-3/TRBV12-4	many	TRBJ2-7	CASSPTGTGQYF	TGTGCCAGCAGCCCGACAGGGACCGGGCAGTACTTC
NA	TRBV4-3	many	TRBJ2-7	CASSQDLIPSEQYF	TGCGCCAGCAGCCAAGATCTTATCCCCTCCGAGCAGTACTTC
TRBD1	TRBV20-1	many	TRBJ2-1	CSARVGTGKENEQFF	TGCAGTGCTAGAGTCGGGACAGGGAAGGAAAATGAGCAGTTCTTC
NA	TRBV6-1	many	TRBJ2-2	CASRGSNTGELFF	TGTGCCAGCAGGGGGTCGAACACCGGGGAGCTGTTTTTT